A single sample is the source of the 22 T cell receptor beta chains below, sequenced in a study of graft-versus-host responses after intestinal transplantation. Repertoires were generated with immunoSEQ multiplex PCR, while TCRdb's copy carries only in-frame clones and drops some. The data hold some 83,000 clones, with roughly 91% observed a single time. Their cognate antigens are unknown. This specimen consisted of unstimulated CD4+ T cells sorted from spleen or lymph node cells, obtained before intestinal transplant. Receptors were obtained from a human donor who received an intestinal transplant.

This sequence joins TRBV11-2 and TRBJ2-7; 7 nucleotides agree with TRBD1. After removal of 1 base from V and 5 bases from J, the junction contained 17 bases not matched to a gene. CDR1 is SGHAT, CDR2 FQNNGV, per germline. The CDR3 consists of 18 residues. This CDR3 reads CASSLVSWKLTGIDEQYF. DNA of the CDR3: TGTGCCAGCAGCTTAGTCTCTTGGAAGCTGACAGGGATTGACGAGCAGTACTTC.

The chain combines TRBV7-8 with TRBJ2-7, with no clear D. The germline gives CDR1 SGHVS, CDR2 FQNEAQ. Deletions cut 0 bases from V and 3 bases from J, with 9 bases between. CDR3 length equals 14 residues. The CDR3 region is CASSLAITVYEQYF. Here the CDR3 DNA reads TGTGCCAGCAGCTTAGCGATAACAGTCTACGAGCAGTACTTC.

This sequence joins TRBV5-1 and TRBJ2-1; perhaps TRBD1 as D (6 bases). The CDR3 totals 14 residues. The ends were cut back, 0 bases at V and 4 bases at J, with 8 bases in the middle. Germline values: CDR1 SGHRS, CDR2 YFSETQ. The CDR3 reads CASSLDQGYNEQFF. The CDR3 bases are TGCGCCAGCAGCTTGGATCAGGGGTACAATGAGCAGTTCTTC.

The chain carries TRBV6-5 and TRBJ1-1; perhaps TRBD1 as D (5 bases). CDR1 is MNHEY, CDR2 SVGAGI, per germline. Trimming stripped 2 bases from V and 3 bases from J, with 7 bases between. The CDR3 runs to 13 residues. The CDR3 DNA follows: TGTGCCAGCAGTTACGAAGGGGACACTGAAGCTTTCTTT. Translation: CASSYEGDTEAFF.

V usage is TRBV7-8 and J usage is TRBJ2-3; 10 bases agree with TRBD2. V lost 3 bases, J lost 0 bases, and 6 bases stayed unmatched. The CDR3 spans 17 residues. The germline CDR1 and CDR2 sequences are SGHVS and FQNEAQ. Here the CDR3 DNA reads TGTGCCAGCAGCTTCCAACTAGCGGGGACTAGCACAGATACGCAGTATTTT. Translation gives CASSFQLAGTSTDTQYF.

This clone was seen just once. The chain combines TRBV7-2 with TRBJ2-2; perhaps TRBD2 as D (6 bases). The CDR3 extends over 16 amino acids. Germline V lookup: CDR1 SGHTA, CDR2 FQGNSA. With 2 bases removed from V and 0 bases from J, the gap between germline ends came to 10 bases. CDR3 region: CASSLSGGANTGELFF. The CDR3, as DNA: TGTGCCAGCAGCTTATCGGGCGGGGCGAACACCGGGGAGCTGTTTTTT.

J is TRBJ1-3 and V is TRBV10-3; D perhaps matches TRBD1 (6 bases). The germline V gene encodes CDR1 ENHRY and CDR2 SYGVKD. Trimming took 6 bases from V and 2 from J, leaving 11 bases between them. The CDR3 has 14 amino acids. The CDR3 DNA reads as TGTGCCATCAGGGACAGTCGGGCTGGAAACACCATATATTTT. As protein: CAIRDSRAGNTIYF.

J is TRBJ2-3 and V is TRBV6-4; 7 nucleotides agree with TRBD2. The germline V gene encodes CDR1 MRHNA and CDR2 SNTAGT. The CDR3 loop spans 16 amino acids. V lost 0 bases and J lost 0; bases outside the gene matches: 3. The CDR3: CASSDSGGKSTDTQYF. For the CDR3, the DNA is TGTGCCAGCAGTGACTCGGGAGGGAAAAGCACAGATACGCAGTATTTT.

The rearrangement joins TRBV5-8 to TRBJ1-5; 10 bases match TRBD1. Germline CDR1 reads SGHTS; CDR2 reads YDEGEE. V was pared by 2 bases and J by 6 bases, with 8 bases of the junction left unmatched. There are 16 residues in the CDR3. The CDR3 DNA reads TGTGCCAGCAGCTTTAGGACAGGGGGGCTTGGTCAGCCCCAGCATTTT. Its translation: CASSFRTGGLGQPQHF.

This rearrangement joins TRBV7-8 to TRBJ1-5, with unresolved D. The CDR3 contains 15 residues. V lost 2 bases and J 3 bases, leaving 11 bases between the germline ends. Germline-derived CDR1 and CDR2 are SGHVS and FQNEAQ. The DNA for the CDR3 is TGTGCCAGCAGCTTACCCGCTCAGTCCAATCAGCCCCAGCATTTT. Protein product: CASSLPAQSNQPQHF. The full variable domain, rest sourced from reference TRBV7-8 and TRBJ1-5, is GAGVSQSPRYKVAKRGQDVALRCDPISGHVSLFWYQQALGQGPEFLTYFQNEAQLDKSGLPSDRFFAERPEGSVSTLKIQRTQQEDSAVYLCASSLPAQSNQPQHFGDGTRLSIL.

Here the CDR3 DNA reads TGTGCCAGTAAAGGGGTTCTTGGGGCCAACGTCCTGACTTTC. It translates to CASKGVLGANVLTF. V is TRBV19 and J is TRBJ2-6; a possible D gene is TRBD1 (5 bases). CDR1 is LNHDA, CDR2 SQIVND, per germline (reference sequence). The length of the CDR3 is 14 residues. V was pared by 7 bases and J by 3 bases, with 10 bases between.

This chain's CDR3 is CATSRGTGGPDGELFF. CDR3 bases: TGTGCCACCAGCAGAGGGACGGGGGGGCCGGACGGGGAGCTGTTTTTT. V gene TRBV15 combines with J gene TRBJ2-2; TRBD2 matches at 8 bases. Germline assignment: CDR1 LNHNV and CDR2 YYDKDF (reference sequence). Losses at the gene ends were 1 base for V and 7 bases for J; bases not matched to a gene: 8. The CDR3 has 16 amino acids.

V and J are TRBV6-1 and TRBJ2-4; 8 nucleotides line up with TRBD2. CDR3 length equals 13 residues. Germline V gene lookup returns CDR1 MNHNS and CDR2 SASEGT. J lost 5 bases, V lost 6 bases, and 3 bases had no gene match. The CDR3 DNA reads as TGTGCCAGCAGGGCCGGGGGGGAAAACATTCAGTACTTC. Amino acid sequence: CASRAGGENIQYF.

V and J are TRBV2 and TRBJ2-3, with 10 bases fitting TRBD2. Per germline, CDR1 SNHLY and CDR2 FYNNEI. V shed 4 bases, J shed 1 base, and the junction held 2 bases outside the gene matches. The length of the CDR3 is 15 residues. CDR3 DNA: TGTGCCAGCAGTGTCGGGACTAGCGGCACAGATACGCAGTATTTT. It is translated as CASSVGTSGTDTQYF.

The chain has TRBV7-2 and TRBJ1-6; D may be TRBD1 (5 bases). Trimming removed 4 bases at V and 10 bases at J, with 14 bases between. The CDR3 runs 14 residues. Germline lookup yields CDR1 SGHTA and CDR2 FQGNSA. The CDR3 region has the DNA TGTGCCAGCAGCTCGCCCGGGAGGGGCTCACCCCTCCACTTT. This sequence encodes CASSSPGRGSPLHF.

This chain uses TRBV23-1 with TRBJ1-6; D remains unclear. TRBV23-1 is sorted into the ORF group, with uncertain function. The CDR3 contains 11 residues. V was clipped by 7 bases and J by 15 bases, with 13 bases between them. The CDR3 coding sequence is TGCGCCAGCATCATGGGAGGTGGCCTCCACTTT. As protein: CASIMGGGLHF.

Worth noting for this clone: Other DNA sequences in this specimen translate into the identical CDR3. Here the CDR3 DNA reads TGTGCCAGCAGCCTGAACACCGGGGAGCTGTTTTTT. This gives the protein CASSLNTGELFF. This chain uses TRBV6-6 with TRBJ2-2, with D hard to call. V was shortened by 6 bases and J by 1 base, with 3 bases between the two germline ends. The CDR3 consists of 12 residues. Germline-derived CDR1 and CDR2 are MNHNY and SVGAGI (reference sequence).

CDR3 sequence: CASSLQGNTEAFF. The CDR3 DNA reads TGTGCCAGCAGCTTACAGGGGAACACTGAAGCTTTCTTT. This chain connects TRBV7-9 to TRBJ1-1; D might be TRBD1 (5 bases). The germline V gene encodes CDR1 SEHNR and CDR2 FQNEAQ (reference sequence). The V gene lost 2 bases and the J gene lost 1 base, with 5 bases spanning the gap. The CDR3 spans 13 residues.

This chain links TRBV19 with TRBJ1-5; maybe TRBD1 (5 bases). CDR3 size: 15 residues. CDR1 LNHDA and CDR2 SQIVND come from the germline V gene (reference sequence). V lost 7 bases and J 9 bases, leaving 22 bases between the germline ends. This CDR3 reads CASIPPGPGGGPQHF. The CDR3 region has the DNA TGTGCCAGTATTCCACCGGGACCGGGAGGTGGGCCCCAGCATTTT.

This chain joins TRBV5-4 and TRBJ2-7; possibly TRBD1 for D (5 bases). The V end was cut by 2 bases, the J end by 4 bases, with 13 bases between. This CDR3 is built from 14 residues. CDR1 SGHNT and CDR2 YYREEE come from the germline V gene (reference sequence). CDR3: CASSLDSDHYEQYF. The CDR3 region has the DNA TGTGCCAGCAGCTTAGACAGCGACCATTACGAGCAGTACTTC.

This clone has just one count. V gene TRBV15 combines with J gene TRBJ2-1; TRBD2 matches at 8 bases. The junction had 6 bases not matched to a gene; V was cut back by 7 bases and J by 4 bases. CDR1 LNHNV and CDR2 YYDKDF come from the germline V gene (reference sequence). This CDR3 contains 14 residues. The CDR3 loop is CATTKAGEYNEQFF. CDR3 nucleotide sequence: TGTGCCACCACAAAAGCGGGGGAATACAATGAGCAGTTCTTC.

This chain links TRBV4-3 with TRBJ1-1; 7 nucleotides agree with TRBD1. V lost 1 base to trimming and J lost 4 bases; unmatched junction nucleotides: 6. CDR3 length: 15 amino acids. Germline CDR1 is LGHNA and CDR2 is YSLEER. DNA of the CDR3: TGCGCCAGCAGCCAAGCCGACAGGGTGGGCACTGAAGCTTTCTTT. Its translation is CASSQADRVGTEAFF.